Listed below are T cell receptor beta chains from one sample, sequenced in a study of T-cell memory formation after mild COVID-19. Each CDR3 protein gets one entry after TCRdb re-called the 5' RACE reads with MiXCR. The profile shows about 360,000 distinct CDR3 sequences, approximately 15% of them singletons. Sequencing input: PBMCs or a T cell subset sorted from them (not recorded which). These receptors were taken from a man younger than 35 who had mild COVID-19 (a few samples of this study predate the infection). Cell type and time point are not known. The CDR3 runs from the conserved cysteine through the conserved F or W. Each record gives: CDR3 length, D gene, J gene, clone size, V gene, CDR3 DNA, CDR3 protein. The D gene is left open where the match is weak. Not every row has a clone size; where given, it reads once, few, many or a size class.

17,-,TRBJ1-6,-,TRBV6-5,TGTGCCAGCAGTCCCCGACACCTTACATCCTATAATTCACCCCTCCACTTT,CASSPRHLTSYNSPLHF
14,TRBD1,TRBJ1-5,-,TRBV5-1,TGCGCCAGCAGCCCACAGGGGGCTGGGCAGCCCCAGCATTTT,CASSPQGAGQPQHF
16,-,TRBJ2-3,few,TRBV5-1,TGCGCCAGCAGCTTGGAGGACACTACTAGCACAGATACGCAGTATTTT,CASSLEDTTSTDTQYF
14,TRBD2,TRBJ2-1,-,TRBV3-1,TGTGCCAGCAGCCTCGGGACTAGCGGGAGTAAGCAGTTCTTC,CASSLGTSGSKQFF
15,TRBD1,TRBJ1-5,few,TRBV12-3/TRBV12-4,TGTGCCAGCAGTTCTACAGGGGGATCTGCGGGGCCCCAGCATTTT,CASSSTGGSAGPQHF
14,TRBD1,TRBJ1-1,-,TRBV4-1,TGCGCCAGCAGGCTCGGGACAGGGGTTACTGAAGCTTTCTTT,CASRLGTGVTEAFF
16,-,TRBJ1-4,-,TRBV4-2,TGTGCCAGCAGCCAAGAAGGGGAGGGTGGGAATGAAAAACTGTTTTTT,CASSQEGEGGNEKLFF
17,TRBD2,TRBJ2-3,many,TRBV5-1,TGCGCCAGCAGGAGAGGTAGCGGGGGCCTTAGCACAGATACGCAGTATTTT,CASRRGSGGLSTDTQYF
16,TRBD2,TRBJ2-5,-,TRBV11-2,TGTGCCAGCAGCTCGGGCGGGGCAGCGGGGGGATGGACCCAGTACTTC,CASSSGGAAGGWTQYF
15,-,TRBJ2-3,few,TRBV4-3,TGCGCCAGCAGCTCCCGACTAGGAGGGGGAGATACGCAGTATTTT,CASSSRLGGGDTQYF
15,-,TRBJ2-5,-,TRBV18,TGTGCCAGCTCACGCCCGGGCAGGGCAGGAGAGACCCAGTACTTC,CASSRPGRAGETQYF
16,-,TRBJ1-4,-,TRBV20-1,TGCAGTGCTAGAGATCCCCGGGAACCCCATAATGAAAAACTGTTTTTT,CSARDPREPHNEKLFF
14,-,TRBJ1-1,few,TRBV15,TGTGCCACCAGCGGCCACGGTGGAACCACTGAAGCTTTCTTT,CATSGHGGTTEAFF
15,TRBD2,TRBJ2-3,-,TRBV4-1,TGCGCCAGCAGCTCCCGGGGAGGGTGGGCAGATACGCAGTATTTT,CASSSRGGWADTQYF
16,TRBD2,TRBJ2-1,many,TRBV5-1,TGCGCCAGCAGCTTCGGACTAGCGGGGGGTCTTTCTGAGCAGTTCTTC,CASSFGLAGGLSEQFF
15,TRBD2,TRBJ2-5,-,TRBV10-3,TGTGCCATCAGGGGACTAGCGGGGGTCCAAGAGACCCAGTACTTC,CAIRGLAGVQETQYF
14,-,TRBJ1-1,few,TRBV6-5,TGTGCCAGCAGTTACTCCGCTATGAACACTGAAGCTTTCTTT,CASSYSAMNTEAFF
15,-,TRBJ2-2,-,TRBV4-3,TGCGCCAGCAGCCAGGGTCTTCCGAACACCGGGGAGCTGTTTTTT,CASSQGLPNTGELFF
14,-,TRBJ1-1,-,TRBV7-2,TGTGCCAGCAGCTTCGACAGATCGAACACTGAAGCTTTCTTT,CASSFDRSNTEAFF
17,-,TRBJ2-3,-,TRBV4-3,TGCGCCAGCAGCCAGACTTCGACGCTGATGAGCACAGATACGCAGTATTTT,CASSQTSTLMSTDTQYF
15,TRBD1,TRBJ1-3,few,TRBV10-3,TGTGCCATCAGGGGACAGGGTTTAACTGGAAACACCATATATTTT,CAIRGQGLTGNTIYF
13,TRBD1,TRBJ1-2,few,TRBV6-5,TGTGCCAGCAGCCGACAGGGGTTGGATGGCTACACCTTC,CASSRQGLDGYTF